The 22 T cell receptor beta chains in this list originate from one sample, sequenced in a study of T cell repertoires in ileal Crohn's disease. The repertoire was sequenced with immunoSEQ multiplex PCR; TCRdb's copy has only in-frame clones and lacks some. The data contain roughly 14,000 clones, 70% of them singletons. Sequenced input: ileal tissue. Every receptor here comes from an adult with Crohn's disease.

This clone was recorded a few times. The CDR3 DNA is TGCGCCAGCAGCGTGCCGGGACTAGGAGGCGGGGAGCTGTTTTTT. Translated: CASSVPGLGGGELFF. The chain carries TRBV4-1 and TRBJ2-2; the match to TRBD2 covers 8 bases. The CDR3 sequence is 15 residues long. V gave up 5 bases and J gave up 7 bases; unmatched junction bases: 9. Germline CDR1 MGHRA, CDR2 YSYEKL.

This clone was recorded only once. The chain is built from TRBV5-1 and TRBJ1-4, with D hard to call. CDR1 SGHRS and CDR2 YFSETQ come from the germline V gene. V shed 0 bases and J shed 10 bases, with 16 bases lying between them. The CDR3 is 15 amino acids. CDR3 nucleotide sequence: TGCGCCAGCAGCTTGGATGAGAGGGAGGGTGGAAAACTGTTTTTT. This gives the protein CASSLDEREGGKLFF.

The chain employs TRBV9 and TRBJ2-7; TRBD2 matches 8 bases. Germline lookup yields CDR1 SGDLS and CDR2 YYNGEE. Trimming cost V 4 bases and J 3 bases; bases outside gene matches: 9. CDR3 size: 15 residues. This CDR3 reads CASSSRGSGVYEQYF. The CDR3 bases are TGTGCCAGCAGCTCTCGGGGTAGCGGGGTCTACGAGCAGTACTTC.

This clone appeared once. V gene TRBV10-2 combines with J gene TRBJ2-5; a weak D match, TRBD2 (6 bases). Germline V gene data show CDR1 as WSHSY and CDR2 as SAAADI. V was pared by 6 bases and J by 3 bases, with 8 bases between. This CDR3 has 12 residues. The CDR3 loop reads CASRTREETQYF. The CDR3 nucleotides read TGCGCCAGCAGGACTAGAGAAGAGACCCAGTACTTC.

J is TRBJ1-4 and V is TRBV2; D perhaps matches TRBD1 (5 bases). This CDR3 is 14 amino acids long. With 8 bases removed from V and 0 bases from J, the gap between germline ends came to 10 bases. The germline V gene has CDR1 SNHLY and CDR2 FYNNEI. The CDR3 DNA reads TGTGCCAGCCAGACAGCTTCAACTAATGAAAAACTGTTTTTT. Encoded protein: CASQTASTNEKLFF.

A few counts support this clone. The V gene is TRBV30, the J gene TRBJ1-5; D is possibly TRBD1 (6 bases). CDR1 is GTSNPN and CDR2 is SVGIG in the germline V gene (reference sequence). This CDR3 comprises 12 residues. V lost 5 bases and J 3 bases, leaving 8 bases between the germline ends. In DNA form, the CDR3 reads TGTGCCTGGGGACAGCCCAATCAGCCCCAGCATTTT. Encoded protein: CAWGQPNQPQHF. Based on the CDR3 plus reference TRBV30 and TRBJ1-5, the full variable domain is SQTIHQWPATLVQPVGSPLSLECTVEGTSNPNLYWYRQAAGRGLQLLFYSVGIGQISSEVPQNLSASRPQDRQFILSSKKLLLSDSGFYLCAWGQPNQPQHFGDGTRLSIL.

This rearrangement joins TRBV11-1 to TRBJ1-2, with TRBD1 as a possible D gene (5 bases). There are 13 residues in the CDR3. V shed 3 bases and J shed 1 base, with 6 bases lying between them. The germline V gene encodes CDR1 SGHAT and CDR2 FQDESV (reference sequence). CDR3 amino acids: CASSFGGNYGYTF. CDR3 in DNA: TGTGCCAGCAGCTTCGGGGGTAACTATGGCTACACCTTC.

The chain carries TRBV28 and TRBJ2-5; 9 bases match TRBD2. Germline assignment: CDR1 MDHEN and CDR2 SYDVKM. Losses at the gene ends were 4 bases for V and 4 bases for J; bases not matched to a gene: 7. The CDR3 loop spans 15 amino acids. The CDR3 DNA reads TGTGCCAGCAGTTCTTCCGGGACTAGCTTAGAGACCCAGTACTTC. This encodes CASSSSGTSLETQYF.

This chain uses TRBV2 with TRBJ2-3; D gene ambiguous. The germline V gene has CDR1 SNHLY and CDR2 FYNNEI. The CDR3 spans 14 residues. Trimming shortened V by 3 bases and J by 5 bases, and 12 bases separated the two germline ends. CDR3 DNA sequence: TGTGCCAGCAGTGAGGCTTGGAGCGAAGATACGCAGTATTTT. It specifies CASSEAWSEDTQYF.

This clone has more than one count but fewer than ten. The rearrangement joins TRBV5-1 to TRBJ2-3, with 7 bases lining up with TRBD2. The ends lost 5 bases at V and 2 bases at J; junction bases unmatched: 2. Germline CDR1 reads SGHRS; CDR2 reads YFSETQ. CDR3 length: 13 residues. This CDR3 reads CASSAGDTDTQYF. Written as DNA, the CDR3 is TGCGCCAGCAGTGCGGGGGACACAGATACGCAGTATTTT.

Within the sample, this clone is medium-sized. The genes are TRBV7-3 and TRBJ1-1; tentative D call: TRBD1 (6 bases). Trimming left V 3 bases short and J 4 bases short, with 9 bases between. Germline values: CDR1 SGHTA, CDR2 FQGTGA. CDR3 length: 13 residues. The CDR3 spells CASSLKQGTEAFF. The CDR3 bases are TGTGCCAGCAGCTTGAAACAGGGCACTGAAGCTTTCTTT.

This sequence joins TRBV18 and TRBJ1-2, with D possibly matching TRBD1 (5 bases). Germline V gene sequence: CDR1 KGHSH, CDR2 LQKENI. The CDR3 runs to 13 residues. Trimming stripped 1 base from V and 12 bases from J, with 15 bases between. Here the CDR3 DNA reads TGTGCCAGCTCACCACGGCCTGAGGGGCAAGACACCTTC. Protein product: CASSPRPEGQDTF.

This clone came up once. This chain joins TRBV29-1 and TRBJ1-2; D is uncertain. Germline values: CDR1 SQVTM, CDR2 ANQGSEA. The CDR3 loop spans 11 amino acids. V lost 4 bases to trimming and J lost 2 bases, with 5 bases between them. The CDR3 DNA sequence: TGCAGCGTTGTCATCAACTATGGCTACACCTTC. It yields the protein CSVVINYGYTF.

This clone was observed a few times. The rearrangement uses TRBV21-1 and TRBJ1-5. TRBV21-1 is noted as a pseudogene. This CDR3 contains 14 residues. The CDR3 protein is CASSHMAGDQPQHF. In DNA, the CDR3 is TGTGCCAGCAGCCACATGGCGGGGGATCAGCCCCAGCATTTT.

The chain carries TRBV7-9 and TRBJ2-1; D is uncertain. In germline, CDR1 is SEHNR, CDR2 FQNEAQ (reference sequence). CDR3 length equals 12 residues. The ends were cut back, 1 base at V and 5 bases at J, with 3 bases in the middle. The CDR3, as DNA: TGTGCCAGCAGCTTAGTCAACAATGAGCAGTTCTTC. Translation gives CASSLVNNEQFF.

This clone was found once. The chain joins TRBV6-6 to TRBJ1-1, with D unresolved. V gave up 7 bases and J gave up 6 bases, with 15 bases separating them. The germline CDR1 and CDR2 sequences are MNHNY and SVGAGI (reference sequence). The CDR3 runs to 13 residues. CDR3: CASKAIQFAEAFF. In DNA form, the CDR3 reads TGTGCCAGCAAGGCGATTCAGTTCGCTGAAGCTTTCTTT.

This chain connects TRBV7-9 to TRBJ2-3, with D perhaps TRBD2 (5 bases). The CDR3 is 14 amino acids. Germline assignment: CDR1 SEHNR and CDR2 FQNEAQ (reference sequence). Trimming removed 3 bases from V and 2 bases from J, with 9 bases in between. The CDR3 region has the DNA TGTGCCAGCAGCTTGGGAGAACCCACAGATACGCAGTATTTT. Its translation: CASSLGEPTDTQYF.

The V and J genes are TRBV19 and TRBJ2-3; D possibly corresponds to TRBD2 (5 bases). Trimming removed 1 base from V and 2 bases from J, with 13 bases in between. The CDR3 is made up of 16 amino acids. The germline CDR1 and CDR2 sequences are LNHDA and SQIVND (reference sequence). The CDR3 coding sequence is TGTGCCAGTAGTATAGGAGCGGCTAACCCCACAGATACGCAGTATTTT. This codes for CASSIGAANPTDTQYF.

The rearrangement uses TRBV7-8 and TRBJ1-6; weak D call: TRBD1 (5 bases). V was cut by 5 bases and J by 10 bases, with 15 bases left in between. This CDR3 is 14 amino acids long. Per the germline V gene, CDR1 is SGHVS and CDR2 is FQNEAQ. The CDR3, as DNA: TGTGCCAGCAGCCCGGTCAGGGTCGGATCACCCCTCCACTTT. It is translated as CASSPVRVGSPLHF. The full variable domain, rest sourced from reference TRBV7-8 and TRBJ1-6, is GAGVSQSPRYKVAKRGQDVALRCDPISGHVSLFWYQQALGQGPEFLTYFQNEAQLDKSGLPSDRFFAERPEGSVSTLKIQRTQQEDSAVYLCASSPVRVGSPLHFGNGTRLTVT.

The chain couples TRBV7-2 to TRBJ1-5; possibly TRBD1 for D (6 bases). Trimming removed 2 bases at V and 3 bases at J, with 11 bases between. Germline V CDR1 and CDR2: SGHTA, FQGNSA. CDR3 length: 15 residues. The CDR3 here is CASSLKTGLNQPQHF. The CDR3 DNA is TGTGCCAGCAGCTTAAAGACAGGCCTCAATCAGCCCCAGCATTTT.

This chain joins TRBV6-1 and TRBJ1-4; possible D gene TRBD1, 5 bases. V lost 7 bases and J lost 4, with 16 bases in between. This CDR3 has 15 amino acids. Looked up from germline, CDR1 is MNHNS and CDR2 is SASEGT. CDR3 in DNA: TGTGCCAGCACACAGGTCCCCTCAAATAATGAAAAACTGTTTTTT. It specifies CASTQVPSNNEKLFF.

The chain combines TRBV7-3 with TRBJ2-1; 9 bases are shared with TRBD2. There are 14 residues in the CDR3. V shed 5 bases, J shed 8 bases, and the junction held 7 bases outside the gene matches. CDR1 is SGHTA, CDR2 FQGTGA, per germline. The CDR3 loop reads CASSPYGLAYEQFF. As DNA, the CDR3 is TGTGCCAGCAGCCCCTACGGACTAGCGTATGAGCAGTTCTTC.